Listed below are T cell receptor beta chains from one sample, sequenced in a study of T-cell reconstitution after alpha-beta-depleted transplantation in children. A single record per CDR3 protein comes from TCRdb applying MiXCR to the PCR reads. The table has fewer than 1 million distinct CDR3 sequences, roughly 15% seen once. The sequences come from PBMCs, mostly from graft donor cells, collected 360 days after TCRalphabeta/CD19-depleted stem cell transplant. The receptor set was obtained from a male patient younger than 18 who had a stem cell transplant for acute lymphoblastic leukemia, so the T cells may come from the graft donor. CDR3s include the opening cysteine and the closing phenylalanine or tryptophan. The D gene is left open where the match is weak. For some rows the clone size is stated as once, few or many, or as a class when expanded; others skip it.

j_call | clone_size | d_call | v_call | cdr3_aa | cdr3_nt
TRBJ1-1 | few | NA | TRBV20-1 | CSARDGAAGWWDTEAFF | TGCAGTGCTAGAGATGGAGCGGCAGGGTGGTGGGACACTGAAGCTTTCTTT
TRBJ2-2 | few | NA | TRBV6-1 | CARERGRETGELFF | TGTGCCCGAGAGAGAGGGAGAGAGACCGGGGAGCTGTTTTTT
TRBJ1-1 | NA | NA | TRBV4-1 | CASRQGGGLRNTEAFF | TGCGCCAGCAGGCAGGGAGGTGGCTTACGGAACACTGAAGCTTTCTTT
TRBJ2-2 | NA | TRBD1 | TRBV29-1 | CSVFRDSFTGELFF | TGCAGCGTTTTCCGGGACAGTTTCACCGGGGAGCTGTTTTTT
TRBJ2-2 | many | NA | TRBV7-3 | CASSLWVTGELFF | TGTGCCAGCAGCTTATGGGTCACCGGGGAGCTGTTTTTT
TRBJ2-3 | many | NA | TRBV5-1 | CASSLARDTQYF | TGCGCCAGCAGCTTGGCCAGAGATACGCAGTATTTT
TRBJ2-3 | NA | NA | TRBV7-8 | CASSWTGTSSDTQYF | TGTGCCAGCAGCTGGACCGGGACGTCCTCGGATACGCAGTATTTT
TRBJ2-5 | NA | TRBD1 | TRBV2 | CASTPDRGHQETQYF | TGTGCCAGCACCCCAGACAGGGGGCACCAAGAGACCCAGTACTTC
TRBJ1-5 | few | NA | TRBV20-1 | CSARNPPQHF | TGCAGTGCTAGAAATCCGCCCCAGCATTTT
TRBJ2-2 | NA | NA | TRBV28 | CASSFWFQTNTGELFF | TGTGCCAGCAGTTTTTGGTTTCAAACGAACACCGGGGAGCTGTTTTTT
TRBJ1-5 | NA | TRBD1 | TRBV29-1 | CSVGTGGGYQPQHF | TGCAGCGTTGGGACAGGGGGCGGGTATCAGCCCCAGCATTTT
TRBJ1-1 | NA | NA | TRBV7-8 | CASSLPVGPQNTEAFF | TGTGCCAGCAGCCTCCCCGTGGGACCACAGAACACTGAAGCTTTCTTT
TRBJ2-4 | NA | NA | TRBV29-1 | CSVGTLYQNIQYF | TGCAGCGTGGGGACACTATACCAAAACATTCAGTACTTC
TRBJ2-1 | many | TRBD2 | TRBV4-1 | CASSQTGLAGRQFF | TGCGCCAGCAGCCAGACTGGACTAGCGGGAAGGCAGTTCTTC
TRBJ2-2 | NA | NA | TRBV20-1 | CSARDQGLAGWGTGELFF | TGCAGTGCTAGAGATCAGGGATTAGCTGGATGGGGCACCGGGGAGCTGTTTTTT
TRBJ1-2 | many | NA | TRBV12-3/TRBV12-4 | CASSLVGDNYGYTF | TGTGCCAGCAGTTTAGTAGGGGACAACTATGGCTACACCTTC
TRBJ1-1 | few | TRBD1 | TRBV6-5 | CASSYTPGGTEAFF | TGTGCCAGCAGTTACACCCCAGGGGGCACTGAAGCTTTCTTT
TRBJ2-3 | few | NA | TRBV29-1 | CSYGASTDTQYF | TGCAGCTACGGGGCTAGCACAGATACGCAGTATTTT
TRBJ2-7 | few | NA | TRBV4-1 | CASSQVHGGAGYEQYF | TGCGCCAGCAGCCAAGTCCACGGGGGAGCGGGCTACGAGCAGTACTTC
TRBJ2-1 | many | TRBD1 | TRBV29-1 | CSAQGFADEQFF | TGCAGCGCACAGGGGTTCGCGGATGAGCAGTTCTTC
TRBJ1-3 | few | NA | TRBV20-1 | CSVVGKNSGNTIYF | TGCAGTGTCGTAGGGAAGAACTCTGGAAACACCATATATTTT
TRBJ1-3 | NA | NA | TRBV12-3/TRBV12-4 | CASTHAGSGNTIYF | TGTGCCAGCACCCATGCGGGCTCTGGAAACACCATATATTTT
TRBJ2-7 | NA | NA | TRBV20-1 | CSAHGPRASPIPYEQYF | TGCAGTGCTCACGGGCCCCGGGCCTCCCCCATTCCCTACGAGCAGTACTTC
TRBJ2-3 | NA | TRBD2 | TRBV30 | CAWTSGRTDTQYF | TGTGCCTGGACTAGCGGGAGGACAGATACGCAGTATTTT
TRBJ2-7 | many | NA | TRBV11-2 | CASSRGGGYYEQYF | TGTGCCAGCAGCAGGGGTGGAGGGTACTACGAGCAGTACTTC
TRBJ2-1 | NA | NA | TRBV24-1 | CATSDPMTGPNEQFF | TGTGCCACCAGTGACCCTATGACAGGTCCCAATGAGCAGTTCTTC
TRBJ2-7 | many | NA | TRBV20-1 | CSARRQGWRYEQYF | TGCAGTGCTAGGAGGCAGGGTTGGCGTTACGAGCAGTACTTC
TRBJ2-7 | NA | TRBD2 | TRBV4-1 | CASSLPTSGRAEQYF | TGCGCCAGCAGCCTCCCCACTAGCGGGAGGGCCGAGCAGTACTTC
TRBJ2-3 | many | TRBD2 | TRBV29-1 | CSVVFASGSTDTQYF | TGCAGCGTTGTATTCGCTAGCGGGAGTACAGATACGCAGTATTTT
TRBJ2-7 | NA | NA | TRBV5-1 | CASSQPGAGAITYEQYF | TGCGCCAGCAGCCAGCCGGGGGCGGGAGCGATTACTTACGAGCAGTACTTC
TRBJ2-7 | NA | TRBD1 | TRBV5-1 | CASSLGRTGWEEQYF | TGCGCCAGCAGCTTAGGGAGGACAGGGTGGGAGGAGCAGTACTTC
TRBJ2-6 | many | TRBD1 | TRBV6-5 | CASSYRGGASGANVLTF | TGTGCCAGCAGTTACCGAGGGGGCGCATCTGGGGCCAACGTCCTGACTTTC
TRBJ2-3 | few | NA | TRBV4-1 | CASSQVGSKGDTQYF | TGCGCCAGCAGCCAAGTGGGGTCGAAGGGAGATACGCAGTATTTT
TRBJ2-1 | once | TRBD2 | TRBV6-2/TRBV6-3 | CASRPLAGLSNEQFF | TGTGCCAGCCGACCCCTAGCGGGACTGTCGAATGAGCAGTTCTTC
TRBJ2-1 | many | NA | TRBV9 | CASSVEGGVVVNEQFF | TGTGCCAGCAGCGTGGAGGGGGGAGTAGTAGTGAATGAGCAGTTCTTC
TRBJ1-5 | many | NA | TRBV27 | CASSTRAGPGQPQHF | TGTGCCAGCAGTACCCGGGCGGGTCCGGGCCAGCCCCAGCATTTT
TRBJ2-3 | NA | TRBD1 | TRBV5-1 | CASSGGQGPDTQYF | TGCGCCAGCAGCGGGGGACAGGGTCCAGATACGCAGTATTTT
TRBJ2-7 | NA | NA | TRBV6-1 | CASSEGSSATYYEQYF | TGTGCCAGCAGTGAAGGGTCTAGCGCTACCTACTACGAGCAGTACTTC
TRBJ2-1 | many | TRBD2 | TRBV4-2 | CASSYHSGSLGNEQFF | TGTGCCAGCAGCTACCATAGCGGGAGTCTAGGCAATGAGCAGTTCTTC
TRBJ2-1 | NA | TRBD2 | TRBV12-3/TRBV12-4 | CASSYGTIYNEQFF | TGTGCCAGCAGTTACGGGACTATATACAATGAGCAGTTCTTC
TRBJ2-2 | NA | NA | TRBV20-1 | CSARGSLASTGVLFF | TGCAGTGCTAGAGGGTCGCTAGCATCCACCGGGGTGCTGTTTTTT
TRBJ2-3 | few | NA | TRBV7-3 | CASSSGLPGADTQYF | TGTGCCAGCAGCTCCGGACTGCCAGGCGCAGATACGCAGTATTTT
TRBJ2-7 | few | TRBD1 | TRBV27 | CASSPLGPTGAYEQYF | TGTGCCAGCAGCCCCTTGGGACCGACAGGGGCCTACGAGCAGTACTTC
TRBJ1-1 | many | TRBD1 | TRBV12-3/TRBV12-4 | CASSSGQGYTEAFF | TGTGCCAGCAGTTCGGGACAGGGTTACACTGAAGCTTTCTTT
TRBJ2-7 | NA | NA | TRBV18 | CASSNTGTTYEQYF | TGTGCCAGCTCAAACACAGGGACCACCTACGAGCAGTACTTC